This TCR beta chain was retrieved from a study of shared clonotypes between healthy human individuals. The V gene lost 2 bases and the J gene lost 2 bases, with 3 bases spanning the gap. Germline assignment: CDR1 SQVTM and CDR2 ANQGSEA. The CDR3 totals 11 residues. A single count supports this clone. In the same sample, other DNA sequences code for this CDR3. Produced via immunoSEQ multiplex PCR; TCRdb's table is partial and in-frame only. The sample includes about 670,000 clones, less than 80% of them seen just once. This sequence was found in a woman between 25 and 40 years old in good health. Material: memory CD4+ T cells sorted from blood. Subset defined: CD45RA-negative fraction. This chain uses TRBV29-1 with TRBJ1-2; D remains ambiguous. This chain's CDR3 is CSVESNYGYTF. The CDR3 bases are TGCAGCGTTGAATCGAACTATGGCTACACCTTC.